This T cell receptor (beta chain) originates from a study of blood T cell repertoires in COVID-19. Whole-study context: The United States, Italy and Spain supplied acute and convalescent COVID-19 samples. T cells, B-cell-depleted T cells, or PBMCs provided the cDNA or gDNA that served as material.

The data were produced by immunoSEQ multiplex PCR, yet TCRdb's version contains in-frame clones alone and is incomplete. The sample includes roughly 200,000 clones, around 92% of them seen just once. In its sample, this clone was seen once. The ends lost 5 bases at V and 6 bases at J; junction bases unmatched: 10. Germline loops: CDR1 SGHVS, CDR2 FQNEAQ. The CDR3 has 15 amino acids. What was sequenced was PBMCs or T cells enriched from blood (not recorded which). The chain combines TRBV7-8 with TRBJ1-3, with TRBD1 identical over 7 bases. This clonotype was obtained from a young woman with acute COVID-19. The CDR3 DNA reads TGTGCCAGCAGCCTCCGGGACAGTTTATCAAACACCATATATTTT. Encoded protein: CASSLRDSLSNTIYF.